The T cell receptor (beta chain) described here comes from a study of blood T cell repertoires in COVID-19. Turning to the study itself: COVID-19 samples, acute and convalescent, were from the United States, Italy and Spain.

This table comes from immunoSEQ multiplex PCR, and its TCRdb copy is limited to in-frame clones, with some not included. The sample shows hundreds of thousands of clones, 88% of them seen only once. The V gene lost 0 bases and the J gene lost 7 bases, with 10 bases spanning the gap. The CDR3 has 15 residues. Per the germline V gene, CDR1 is LGHDT and CDR2 is YNNKEL (reference sequence). Enrolled through a virtual design, the participants were between roughly 18 and 90 years of age and came from about two dozen US areas. Donors were grouped by their self-reported clinical history. Each recovered donor of Cohort 3 presented with two negative PCRs, clearance, or symptom resolution.

The chain joins TRBV3-1 (or the pseudogene TRBV3-2) to TRBJ1-6; no definite D call. The TCR comes from a woman aged 45-59 years who had recovered from COVID-19. Sequenced material: PBMCs or T cells enriched from blood (not recorded which). The CDR3 nucleotides read TGTGCCAGCAGCCAAGATCCGGGGTCAAATTCACCCCTCCACTTT. It codes for CASSQDPGSNSPLHF.